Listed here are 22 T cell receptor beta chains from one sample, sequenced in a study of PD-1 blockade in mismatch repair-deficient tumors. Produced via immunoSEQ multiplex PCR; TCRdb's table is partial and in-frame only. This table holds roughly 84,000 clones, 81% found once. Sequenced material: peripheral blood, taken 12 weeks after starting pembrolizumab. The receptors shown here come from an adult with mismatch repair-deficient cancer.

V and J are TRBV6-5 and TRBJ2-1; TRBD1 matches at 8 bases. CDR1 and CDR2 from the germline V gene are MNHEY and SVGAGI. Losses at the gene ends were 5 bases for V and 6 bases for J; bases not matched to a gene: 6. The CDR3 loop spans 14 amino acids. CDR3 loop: CASSKDRASNEQFF. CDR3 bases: TGTGCCAGCAGTAAGGACAGGGCCTCCAATGAGCAGTTCTTC.

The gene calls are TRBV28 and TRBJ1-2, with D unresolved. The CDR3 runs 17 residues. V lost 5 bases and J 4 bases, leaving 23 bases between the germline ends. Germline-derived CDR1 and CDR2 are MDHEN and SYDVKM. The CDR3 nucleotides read TGTGCCAGCAGTCAACTGTCGGGATCCTCCCAGACCTATGGCTACACCTTC. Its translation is CASSQLSGSSQTYGYTF.

The CDR3 DNA follows: TGTGCCAGTAGTTTCAGGCTAGCGGGAAATGGTGAGCAGTTCTTC. The encoded protein is CASSFRLAGNGEQFF. The V call is TRBV19, the J call TRBJ2-1; 9 bases agree with TRBD2. Trimming cost V 5 bases and J 9 bases; bases outside gene matches: 11. The CDR3 consists of 15 residues. In germline, CDR1 is LNHDA, CDR2 SQIVND (reference sequence).

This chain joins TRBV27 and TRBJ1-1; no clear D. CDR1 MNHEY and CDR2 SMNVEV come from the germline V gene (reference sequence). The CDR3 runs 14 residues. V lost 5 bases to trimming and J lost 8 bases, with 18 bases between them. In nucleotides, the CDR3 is TGTGCCAGCAGTCGGAAGGGCCGGGTCGAAGAAGCTTTCTTT. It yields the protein CASSRKGRVEEAFF.

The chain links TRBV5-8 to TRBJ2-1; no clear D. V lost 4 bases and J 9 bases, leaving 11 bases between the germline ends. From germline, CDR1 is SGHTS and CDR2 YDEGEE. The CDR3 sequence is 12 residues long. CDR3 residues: CASSPPRAEQFF. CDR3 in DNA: TGTGCCAGCAGCCCGCCCCGGGCTGAGCAGTTCTTC.

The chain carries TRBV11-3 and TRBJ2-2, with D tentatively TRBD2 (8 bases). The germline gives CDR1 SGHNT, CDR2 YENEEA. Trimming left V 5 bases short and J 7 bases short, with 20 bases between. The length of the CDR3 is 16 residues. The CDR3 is CASSPSGGGVIGELFF. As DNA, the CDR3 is TGTGCCAGCAGCCCCTCGGGAGGGGGCGTGATCGGGGAGCTGTTTTTT.

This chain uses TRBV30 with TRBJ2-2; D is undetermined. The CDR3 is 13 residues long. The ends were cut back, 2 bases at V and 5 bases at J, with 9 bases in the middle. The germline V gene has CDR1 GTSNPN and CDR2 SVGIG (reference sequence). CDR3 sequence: CAWSPGVTGELFF. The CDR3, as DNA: TGTGCCTGGAGTCCAGGTGTGACCGGGGAGCTGTTTTTT.

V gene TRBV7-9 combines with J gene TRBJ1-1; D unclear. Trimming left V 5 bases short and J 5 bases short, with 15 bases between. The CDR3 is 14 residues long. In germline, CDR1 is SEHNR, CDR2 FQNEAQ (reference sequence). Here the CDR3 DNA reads TGTGCCAGCAGCCCTTCGGGGAGTATGACTGAAGCTTTCTTT. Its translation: CASSPSGSMTEAFF. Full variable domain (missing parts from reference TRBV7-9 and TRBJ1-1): DTGVSQNPRHKITKRGQNVTFRCDPISEHNRLYWYRQTLGQGPEFLTYFQNEAQLEKSRLLSDRFSAERPKGSFSTLEIQRTEQGDSAMYLCASSPSGSMTEAFFGQGTRLTVV.

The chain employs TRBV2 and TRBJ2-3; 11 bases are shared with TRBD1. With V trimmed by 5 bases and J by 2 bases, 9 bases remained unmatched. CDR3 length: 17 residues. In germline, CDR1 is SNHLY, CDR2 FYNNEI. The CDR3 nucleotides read TGTGCCAGCAGTTATTATCGGACAGGGGGCTCCACAGATACGCAGTATTTT. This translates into CASSYYRTGGSTDTQYF.

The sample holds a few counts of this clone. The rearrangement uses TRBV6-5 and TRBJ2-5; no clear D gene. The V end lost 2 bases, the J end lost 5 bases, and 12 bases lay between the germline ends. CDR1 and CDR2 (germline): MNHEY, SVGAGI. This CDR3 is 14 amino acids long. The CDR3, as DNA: TGTGCCAGCAGTTACGGGGTTTCTGGGGAGACCCAGTACTTC. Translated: CASSYGVSGETQYF.

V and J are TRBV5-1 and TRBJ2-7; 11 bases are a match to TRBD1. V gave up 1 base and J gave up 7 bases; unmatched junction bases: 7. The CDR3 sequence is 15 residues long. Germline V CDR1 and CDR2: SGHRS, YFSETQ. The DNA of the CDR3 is TGCGCCAGCAGCTTGTCGGCGGGACAGGGGGGAGAGCAGTACTTC. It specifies CASSLSAGQGGEQYF.

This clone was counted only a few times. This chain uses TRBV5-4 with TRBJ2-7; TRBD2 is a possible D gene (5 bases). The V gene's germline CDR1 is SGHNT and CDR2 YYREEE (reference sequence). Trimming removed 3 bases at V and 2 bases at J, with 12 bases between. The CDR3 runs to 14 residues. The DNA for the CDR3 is TGTGCCAGCAGCTCGAAACTAGGAACCTACGAGCAGTACTTC. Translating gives CASSSKLGTYEQYF.

The CDR3 sequence is CATQSGLISAETQYF. The CDR3 DNA is TGTGCCACCCAGTCCGGATTGATCAGCGCGGAGACCCAGTACTTC. The chain couples TRBV6-5 to TRBJ2-5; no clear D gene. This CDR3 region has 15 residues. Germline CDR1 is MNHEY and CDR2 is SVGAGI. Trimming removed 10 bases from V and 5 bases from J, with 23 bases in between.

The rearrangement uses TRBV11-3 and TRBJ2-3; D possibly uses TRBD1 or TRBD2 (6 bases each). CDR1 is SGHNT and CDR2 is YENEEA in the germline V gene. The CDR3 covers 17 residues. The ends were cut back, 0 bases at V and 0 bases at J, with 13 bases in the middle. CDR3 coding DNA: TGTGCCAGCAGCTTAGAGTTTGGGGGGCGAAGCACAGATACGCAGTATTTT. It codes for CASSLEFGGRSTDTQYF.

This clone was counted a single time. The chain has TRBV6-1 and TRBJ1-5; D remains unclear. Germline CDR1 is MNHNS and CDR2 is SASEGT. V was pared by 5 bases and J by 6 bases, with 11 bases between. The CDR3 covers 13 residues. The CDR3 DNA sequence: TGTGCCAGCAGTCCGTCCGCCGGTCAGCCCCAGCATTTT. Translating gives CASSPSAGQPQHF.

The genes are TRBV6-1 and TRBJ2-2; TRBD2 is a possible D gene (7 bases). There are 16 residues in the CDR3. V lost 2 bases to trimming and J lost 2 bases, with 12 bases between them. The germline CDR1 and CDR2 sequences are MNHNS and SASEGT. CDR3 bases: TGTGCCAGCAGTGAAAGCGGGACACTTAACACCGGGGAGCTGTTTTTT. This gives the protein CASSESGTLNTGELFF.

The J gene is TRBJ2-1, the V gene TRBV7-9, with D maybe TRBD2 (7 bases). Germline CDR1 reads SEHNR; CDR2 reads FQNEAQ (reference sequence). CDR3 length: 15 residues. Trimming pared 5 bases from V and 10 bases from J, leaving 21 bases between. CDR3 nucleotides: TGTGCCAGCAGCCCGCCCGGGGGGCGACCACCCGAGCAGTTCTTC. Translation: CASSPPGGRPPEQFF.

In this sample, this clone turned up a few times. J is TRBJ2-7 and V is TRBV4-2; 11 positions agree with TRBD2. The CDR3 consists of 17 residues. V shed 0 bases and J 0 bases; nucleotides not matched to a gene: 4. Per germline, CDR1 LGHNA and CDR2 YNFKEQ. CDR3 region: CASSQDQTSGDSYEQYF. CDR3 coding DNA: TGTGCCAGCAGCCAAGACCAGACTAGCGGGGACTCCTACGAGCAGTACTTC.

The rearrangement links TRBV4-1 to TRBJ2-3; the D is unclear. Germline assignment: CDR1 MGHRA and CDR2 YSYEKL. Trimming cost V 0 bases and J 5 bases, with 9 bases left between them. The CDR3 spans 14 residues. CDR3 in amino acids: CASSQEQGLDTQYF. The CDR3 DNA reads TGCGCCAGCAGCCAAGAACAAGGATTAGATACGCAGTATTTT.

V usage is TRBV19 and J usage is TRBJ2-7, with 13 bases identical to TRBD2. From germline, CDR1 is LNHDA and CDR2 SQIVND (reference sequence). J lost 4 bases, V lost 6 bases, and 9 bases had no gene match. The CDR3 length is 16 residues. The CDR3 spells CASSLTSGRAIYEQYF. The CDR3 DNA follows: TGTGCCAGTAGCCTTACTAGCGGGAGGGCCATTTACGAGCAGTACTTC.

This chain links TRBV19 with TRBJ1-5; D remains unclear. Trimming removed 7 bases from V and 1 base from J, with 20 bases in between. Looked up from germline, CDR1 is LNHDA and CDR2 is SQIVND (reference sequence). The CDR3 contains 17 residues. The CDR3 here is CASTPTGFGFSNQPQHF. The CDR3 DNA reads TGTGCCAGTACCCCTACCGGGTTTGGGTTCAGCAATCAGCCCCAGCATTTT.

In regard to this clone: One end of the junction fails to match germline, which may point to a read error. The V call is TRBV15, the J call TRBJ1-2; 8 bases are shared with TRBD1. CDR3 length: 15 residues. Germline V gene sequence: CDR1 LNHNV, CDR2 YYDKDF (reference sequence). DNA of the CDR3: TGTGCCACCAGGAGAGGCGTGGGACAGGAGAATGGCTACACCTTC. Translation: CATRRGVGQENGYTF. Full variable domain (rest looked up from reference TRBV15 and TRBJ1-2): DAMVIQNPRYQVTQFGKPVTLSCSQTLNHNVMYWYQQKSSQAPKLLFHYYDKDFNNEADTPDNFQSRRPNTSFCFLDIRSPGLGDTAMYLCATRRGVGQENGYTFGSGTRLTVV.